This T cell receptor beta chain was profiled in a study of shared clonotypes between healthy human individuals. CDR3 size: 10 residues. Germline V CDR1 and CDR2: SQVTM, ANQGSEA. The V end lost 4 bases, the J end lost 8 bases, and 8 bases lay between the germline ends. General study points: Among donors, the sharing of clonotypes was expected to be influenced by sequencing depth. The small donor group covered limited genetic and exposure diversity.

Recent vaccinations or acute infections were absent in the healthy HIV-negative adult donors. Deep level was the assay's run setting. The assay was immunoSEQ multiplex PCR, and TCRdb's table has in-frame clones only and misses some. The table records fewer than 650,000 clones, about 82% of them present only once. In this sample, this clone turned up once. Its matching antigen is unknown. The sample comprised PBMCs. The J gene is TRBJ1-2, the V gene TRBV29-1; a weak D match, TRBD1 (5 bases). This sequence was found in a woman aged 40 to 49 in good health. Some clones in this sample may be carry-over from other donors' samples. The CDR3 protein is CSVGGVGYTF. CDR3 sequence (DNA): TGCAGCGTTGGGGGGGTCGGCTACACCTTC.